This T cell receptor beta chain came from a study of identifying expanded T cells in peripheral blood. Using immunoSEQ multiplex PCR, the repertoire was profiled, and TCRdb retains in-frame clones only, with some absent. The sample lists about 130,000 clones, about 86% occurring once. Healthy donors had no documented immune events, such as infections, while sampled. Notes on the study in general: Across healthy donors, higher total template counts meant significantly greater approximately 2-week count variance.

Points on this clone: Its antigen is undetermined.

The trim removed 6 bases at V and 8 bases at J, leaving 10 bases unmatched. In germline, CDR1 is MNHNY, CDR2 SVGAGI (reference sequence). The CDR3 runs to 15 residues. The rearrangement uses TRBV6-6 and TRBJ1-6, with 7 nucleotides matching TRBD1. The receptor's source is a person aged 18 to 69 in good health. Sequenced material: blood. CDR3 bases: TGTGCCAGCAGACCCACAGGGGCTCACTATTCACCCCTCCACTTT. This translates into CASRPTGAHYSPLHF.